A selection of T cell receptor beta chains follows, all from one sample in a study of blood T cell repertoires in COVID-19. Only in-frame clones appear in the TCRdb table, and some are missing; sequencing was by immunoSEQ multiplex PCR. The sample carries about 220,000 clones, 88% recorded once. The sample comprised PBMCs or T cells enriched from blood (not recorded which). The receptors originated from a woman between 45 and 65 years old with acute COVID-19. The CDR3 runs from the conserved cysteine through the conserved F or W. The order of the fields is V gene, J gene, CDR3 protein.

>TRBV14|TRBJ1-3
CASSQVSSIGRVGGNTIYF
>TRBV18|TRBJ2-1
CASSPPFASGPNEQFF
>TRBV7-2|TRBJ2-1
CATLSGQGPSNEQFF
>TRBV4-1|TRBJ2-7
CASSLFRSGLTNYEQYF
>TRBV29-1|TRBJ1-5
CSVEERENQPQHF
>TRBV2|TRBJ2-1
CASSEYSGRVNEQFF
>TRBV27|TRBJ2-7
CASSLSLAAYEQYF
>TRBV6-2/TRBV6-3|TRBJ2-7
CASSWAESYEQYF
>TRBV30|TRBJ2-3
CAWNPGTSGSTDTQYF
>TRBV28|TRBJ2-7
CASSPSGGEAPYEQYF
>TRBV28|TRBJ2-7
CASSPLTRVRVGVRTYEQYF
>TRBV11-2|TRBJ1-5
CASSPDRGSNQPQHF
>TRBV15|TRBJ1-5
CATSMFGGNQPQHF
>TRBV5-4|TRBJ1-1
CASSTPGRGEAFF
>TRBV12-3/TRBV12-4|TRBJ1-1
CASSFILNTEAFF